This T cell receptor beta chain was recorded in a study of OX40 agonist ivuxolimab in advanced cancers. Study-wide background: Cohort: 75% to 90% men, mean age about 60, aged roughly 23 to 79.

Overall study findings and caveats: More expanded clones were seen, on average, in CD8+ T cells than in CD4+. By week 6 at 0.1 to 3.0 mg/kg, blood CD4+ and CD8+ T cells had expanded clonally.

Germline CDR1 SQVTM, CDR2 ANQGSEA. This CDR3 has 8 residues. V dropped 5 bases and J dropped 7 bases, with 0 bases sitting between them. Comments on this clone: Its target is not known.

Data came from immunoSEQ multiplex PCR; TCRdb stores just in-frame clones and leaves some out. The table records 15,000 or so clones, 75% to 85% of them present only once. The specimen comprised CD4+ or CD8+ T cells sorted from blood, sampled in a trial of the OX40 agonist ivuxolimab. This chain joins TRBV29-1 and TRBJ2-1; no firm D call. The receptor was derived from an adult with an advanced solid tumor such as melanoma, head and neck, liver or kidney cancer. CDR3 bases: TGCAGCGTTAATGAGCAGTTCTTC. It codes for CSVNEQFF.